The following is a T cell receptor (beta chain) sequence with its context. This table comes from immunoSEQ multiplex PCR, and its TCRdb copy is limited to in-frame clones, with some not included. The data hold approximately 81,000 clones, with nearly 97% observed a single time. This record belongs to a study of technical replicates of blood from several donors. The clonotype comes from a human donor in good health. The specimen was T cells isolated from PBMCs.

The CDR3 region has the DNA TGTGCCAGCAGGGGACAGCTGAGCTCCTACGAGCAGTACTTC. This sequence encodes CASRGQLSSYEQYF. The rearrangement joins TRBV6-5 to TRBJ2-7, with 7 bases fitting TRBD1. The V segment lost 6 bases and the J segment 0 bases; nucleotides outside the gene matches: 5. The germline V gene has CDR1 MNHEY and CDR2 SVGAGI. This CDR3 region has 14 residues.